The rows below give T cell receptor beta chains drawn from one sample of a study of cytomegalovirus exposure and HLA in healthy donors. Some clones are missing from TCRdb's copy, which holds only in-frame ones; the method was immunoSEQ multiplex PCR. The sample has roughly 200,000 clones; around 75% are singletons. The sample was PBMCs. These receptors all come from a male donor in good health and CMV-seronegative. The CDR3 runs from the conserved cysteine through the conserved F or W. Fields, in order: D gene, clone size, J gene, V gene, CDR3 DNA, CDR3 protein. The D gene is left open where the match is weak. The listing skips clone size in some rows; elsewhere it reads once, few, many or a size class.

>NA|NA|TRBJ1-5|TRBV30
TGTGCCTGGAGCCGCAGGGATCTACAGCCCCAGCATTTT
CAWSRRDLQPQHF
>TRBD1|few|TRBJ1-2|TRBV27
TGTGCCAGCAGGGGACAGGGAAATGGCTACACCTTC
CASRGQGNGYTF
>NA|NA|TRBJ2-7|TRBV9
TGTGCCAGCAGCGTAACAGGAAACTCCTACGAGCAGTACTTC
CASSVTGNSYEQYF
>TRBD2|NA|TRBJ2-3|TRBV19
TGTGCCAGTAGTATAGTGGGGCGGCGGGGGAGCACAGATACGCAGTATTTT
CASSIVGRRGSTDTQYF
>NA|NA|TRBJ2-7|TRBV28
TGTGCCAGCAGTTGGAACAGGGACGAGCAGTACTTC
CASSWNRDEQYF
>NA|NA|TRBJ1-3|TRBV6-6
TGTGCCAGCCATGGGCCTTCTGGAAACACCATATATTTT
CASHGPSGNTIYF
>NA|NA|TRBJ1-2|TRBV30
TGTGCCTGGAGATTATCAGGGGCGGTTGGCTACACCTTC
CAWRLSGAVGYTF
>TRBD2|NA|TRBJ2-7|TRBV7-2
TGTGCCAGCAGCTCCTTAAGCGGGAGAGCCTCCTACGAGCAGTACTTC
CASSSLSGRASYEQYF
>NA|NA|TRBJ1-4|TRBV20-1
TGCAGTGTCCCTTTGTTCGGGGTAGGGTTTTTT
CSVPLFGVGFF
>NA|NA|TRBJ1-2|TRBV5-1
TGCGCCAGCAGCTTGGACGGGGGACCTTATGGCTACACCTTC
CASSLDGGPYGYTF
>TRBD1|few|TRBJ1-2|TRBV28
TGTGCCAGCACCTACCCGGGGTGGGACAGGGAGCGTGGCTACACCTTC
CASTYPGWDRERGYTF
>NA|NA|TRBJ1-5|TRBV27
TGTGCCAGCAGGCCAGATAGCAATCAGCCCCAGCATTTT
CASRPDSNQPQHF
>NA|NA|TRBJ1-2|TRBV11-2
TGTGCCAGCAGCTCCCCGGTTAACTATGGCTACACCTTC
CASSSPVNYGYTF
>NA|NA|TRBJ2-7|TRBV11-3
TGTGCCAGCAGCTTTGCGGCAGGGGAATACCCCACCTTC
CASSFAAGEYPTF
>TRBD1|few|TRBJ1-5|TRBV27
TGTGCCAGCAGTAACGCCTGGGGACAGGGGAATCAGCCCCAGCATTTT
CASSNAWGQGNQPQHF
>NA|once|TRBJ1-2|TRBV28
TGTGCCAGCAACTCCCCACCCCTCGAGGGCTACACCTTC
CASNSPPLEGYTF